This T cell receptor (beta chain) was captured in a study of OX40 agonist ivuxolimab in advanced cancers. Study in general: An anti-OX40 (CD134) antibody with agonistic activity, ivuxolimab, was administered to patients. Having had anti-PD-1, anti-PD-L1 or anti-CTLA-4 therapy before was allowed, and approximately 40% had some. Every patient in dose escalation had hepatocellular carcinoma, melanoma, renal cell or head and neck cancer.

Here immunoSEQ multiplex PCR was the method, and the copy in TCRdb shows in-frame clones only, minus some. The sample holds 100,000 to 150,000 clones, around 93% seen once. Broader study findings: The mean number of expanded clones was higher in CD8+ T cells than in CD4+.

In the case of this clone: No antigen is known for it.

This sequence originates from an adult with an advanced solid tumor such as melanoma, head and neck, liver or kidney cancer. Sequenced material: CD4+ or CD8+ T cells sorted from blood, taken in a trial of the OX40 agonist ivuxolimab.

CDR3 loop: CATSREGQGRNEQFF. CDR3 sequence (DNA): TGTGCCACCAGCAGAGAGGGACAGGGGAGGAATGAGCAGTTCTTC. This chain links TRBV15 with TRBJ2-1, with TRBD1 identical over 10 bases. The germline gives CDR1 LNHNV, CDR2 YYDKDF (reference sequence). The CDR3 covers 15 residues. V trimming: 0 bases; J trimming: 7 bases; junction bases outside the gene matches: 3.